A selection of T cell receptor beta chains follows, all from one sample in a study of beta chain features in type 1 diabetes. The repertoire was sequenced with immunoSEQ multiplex PCR; TCRdb's copy has only in-frame clones and lacks some. The data hold 600,000 to 650,000 clones, with roughly a sixth observed a single time. Material: naive CD4+ T cells from blood. The receptor source for this set is a man between 18 and 35 years old in good health. The CDR3 runs from the conserved cysteine through the conserved F or W. A D gene is named only where the DNA matches it firmly. Some rows have no size entry. The others give once, few or many, or a class for an expanded clone.

V gene: TRBV4-3
J gene: TRBJ2-7
D gene: .
clone size: few
CDR3 DNA: TGCGCCAGCAGCCCCGGACCGCAGGGGTTCTACGAGCAGTACTTC
CDR3 protein: CASSPGPQGFYEQYF

V gene: TRBV4-3
J gene: TRBJ2-1
D gene: TRBD1
clone size: .
CDR3 DNA: TGCGCCAGCAGCCAAGATCAGGATCGGCAGGGGGCCAGCTCCTACAATGAGCAGTTCTTC
CDR3 protein: CASSQDQDRQGASSYNEQFF

V gene: TRBV28
J gene: TRBJ1-6
D gene: .
clone size: .
CDR3 DNA: TGTGCCAGCACCTTAGGGGGGGCTTCCAGCTCCTATAATTCACCCCTCCACTTT
CDR3 protein: CASTLGGASSSYNSPLHF

V gene: TRBV28
J gene: TRBJ2-5
D gene: .
clone size: few
CDR3 DNA: TGTGCCAGCAGATCCCCAGCCGAGGGACGGAACCGGCGGGAGACCCAGTACTTC
CDR3 protein: CASRSPAEGRNRRETQYF

V gene: TRBV7-3
J gene: TRBJ1-3
D gene: .
clone size: .
CDR3 DNA: TGTGCCAGCAGCTCCAGCTCTGGAAACACCATATATTTT
CDR3 protein: CASSSSSGNTIYF

V gene: TRBV4-2
J gene: TRBJ2-2
D gene: TRBD2
clone size: few
CDR3 DNA: TGTGCCAGCAGCCCTTCCGGGGCTAGCGGGAGATCGGGGGAGCTGTTTTTT
CDR3 protein: CASSPSGASGRSGELFF

V gene: TRBV7-2
J gene: TRBJ1-1
D gene: TRBD1
clone size: few
CDR3 DNA: TGTGCCAGCAGCTGGCGACAGGGGGCGCGGACTGAAGCTTTCTTT
CDR3 protein: CASSWRQGARTEAFF

V gene: TRBV6-6
J gene: TRBJ2-5
D gene: .
clone size: few
CDR3 DNA: TGTGCCAGCAGGGTTACGGCCCTGGGACCGCAAGAGACCCAGTACTTC
CDR3 protein: CASRVTALGPQETQYF

V gene: TRBV2
J gene: TRBJ1-5
D gene: TRBD1
clone size: .
CDR3 DNA: TGTGCCAGCAGTGGAACAGGGGGGAATCAGCCCCAGCATTTT
CDR3 protein: CASSGTGGNQPQHF

V gene: TRBV5-4
J gene: TRBJ2-5
D gene: TRBD2
clone size: .
CDR3 DNA: TGTGCCAGCAGCTACGTAGCGGGAAAAGAGACCCAGTACTTC
CDR3 protein: CASSYVAGKETQYF

V gene: TRBV4-1
J gene: TRBJ2-1
D gene: TRBD2
clone size: few
CDR3 DNA: TGCGCCAGCAGCCAAGTCCTAGCGGGAGGGGTCTCCCCACACAATGAGCAGTTCTTC
CDR3 protein: CASSQVLAGGVSPHNEQFF

V gene: TRBV7-2
J gene: TRBJ1-3
D gene: .
clone size: few
CDR3 DNA: TGTGCCAGCAGCTTTCAGGTCCTTGCGGGAAACACCATATATTTT
CDR3 protein: CASSFQVLAGNTIYF

V gene: TRBV25-1
J gene: TRBJ2-1
D gene: TRBD1
clone size: .
CDR3 DNA: TGTGCCAGCCGTGGGACAGCGAGGAATAATGAGCAGTTCTTC
CDR3 protein: CASRGTARNNEQFF

V gene: TRBV28
J gene: TRBJ2-1
D gene: .
clone size: .
CDR3 DNA: TGTGCCAGCACCCTTGGACTACGGAATGAGCAGTTCTTC
CDR3 protein: CASTLGLRNEQFF

V gene: TRBV30
J gene: TRBJ2-7
D gene: .
clone size: .
CDR3 DNA: TGTGCCTGGAGTGTACAAGGAGGGTACTACGAGCAGTACTTC
CDR3 protein: CAWSVQGGYYEQYF

V gene: TRBV6-1
J gene: TRBJ2-2
D gene: TRBD2
clone size: .
CDR3 DNA: TGTGCCAGCAGTGGAGCGGGAGTGGGCACCGGGGAGCTGTTTTTT
CDR3 protein: CASSGAGVGTGELFF

V gene: TRBV6-5
J gene: TRBJ2-7
D gene: TRBD1
clone size: .
CDR3 DNA: TGTGCCAGCAGTTACTCATCGGGACAGGGAATACGAGTGCAGTACTTC
CDR3 protein: CASSYSSGQGIRVQYF

V gene: TRBV10-3
J gene: TRBJ2-3
D gene: .
clone size: .
CDR3 DNA: TGTGCCATCGCAGAGGGTTGGACAGATACGCAGTATTTT
CDR3 protein: CAIAEGWTDTQYF

V gene: TRBV7-2
J gene: TRBJ1-2
D gene: .
clone size: .
CDR3 DNA: TGTGCCAGCAGCTTAGTAGGCGGCTATGGCTACACCTTC
CDR3 protein: CASSLVGGYGYTF

V gene: TRBV19
J gene: TRBJ1-5
D gene: .
clone size: .
CDR3 DNA: TGTGCCAGTAGCTCCCGAACCGGAGGGTGGAATCAGCCCCAGCATTTT
CDR3 protein: CASSSRTGGWNQPQHF

V gene: TRBV20-1
J gene: TRBJ1-2
D gene: .
clone size: .
CDR3 DNA: TGCAGTGCTCACCTCAACTATGGCTACACCTTC
CDR3 protein: CSAHLNYGYTF

V gene: TRBV5-4
J gene: TRBJ2-5
D gene: TRBD1
clone size: .
CDR3 DNA: TGTGCCAGCAGCCGGACAGGGGGCGAGGAGACCCAGTACTTC
CDR3 protein: CASSRTGGEETQYF

V gene: TRBV30
J gene: TRBJ1-6
D gene: .
clone size: few
CDR3 DNA: TGTGCCTGGAATGGACGGGGGGCCTTTCGCTCCTATAATTCACCCCTCCACTTT
CDR3 protein: CAWNGRGAFRSYNSPLHF

V gene: TRBV10-3
J gene: TRBJ2-2
D gene: .
clone size: .
CDR3 DNA: TGTGCCATCAGTGGAAGGGACTTAGGACAGGTCCCTTACACCGGGGAGCTGTTTTTT
CDR3 protein: CAISGRDLGQVPYTGELFF

V gene: TRBV15
J gene: TRBJ2-7
D gene: .
clone size: .
CDR3 DNA: TGTGCCACCAGCGTCCCAAAGATGGAGCAGTACTTC
CDR3 protein: CATSVPKMEQYF

V gene: TRBV10-3
J gene: TRBJ2-7
D gene: TRBD1
clone size: .
CDR3 DNA: TGTGCCACCGACGTGGGCTGGACAGGCAGGTACGAGCAGTACTTC
CDR3 protein: CATDVGWTGRYEQYF

V gene: TRBV7-3
J gene: TRBJ1-2
D gene: .
clone size: once
CDR3 DNA: TGTGCCAGCAGCCAACAGGGCAACGCTAACTATGGCTACACCTTC
CDR3 protein: CASSQQGNANYGYTF

V gene: TRBV20-1
J gene: TRBJ2-1
D gene: .
clone size: once
CDR3 DNA: TGCAGTCCCCAATACCCCGGGGAACAGTTCTTC
CDR3 protein: CSPQYPGEQFF

V gene: TRBV4-3
J gene: TRBJ2-6
D gene: .
clone size: .
CDR3 DNA: TGCGCCAGCAGCCAAGGGATAGCGGAAGATGCCTCTGGGGCCAACGTCCTGACTTTC
CDR3 protein: CASSQGIAEDASGANVLTF

V gene: TRBV6-5
J gene: TRBJ1-1
D gene: .
clone size: few
CDR3 DNA: TGTGCCAGCAGGGTAACAGGGTGGAACACTGAAGCTTTCTTT
CDR3 protein: CASRVTGWNTEAFF

V gene: TRBV28
J gene: TRBJ2-5
D gene: .
clone size: .
CDR3 DNA: TGTGCCAGCAGTTTAATCTCTAGGCGGGAGACCCAGTACTTC
CDR3 protein: CASSLISRRETQYF